The 11 T cell receptor beta chains below come from one sample, sequenced in a study of cytomegalovirus exposure and HLA in healthy donors. The PCR employed 60 Vbeta primers together with 13 Jbeta primers. Only in-frame clones appear in the TCRdb table, and some are missing; sequencing was by immunoSEQ multiplex PCR. The sample consists of some 120,000 clones, about four fifths of them appearing once. The sequencing input was PBMCs. Source of these receptors: a man aged 35 to 55 in good health and CMV-seronegative.

The gene calls are TRBV4-1 and TRBJ1-1; TRBD1 might be the D (5 bases). CDR1 and CDR2 from the germline V gene are MGHRA and YSYEKL. CDR3 size: 14 residues. Trimming left V 5 bases short and J 8 bases short, with 18 bases between. CDR3 residues: CASSLAGGAIEAFF. In DNA form, the CDR3 reads TGCGCCAGCAGCTTAGCCGGGGGAGCCATAGAAGCTTTCTTT.

This chain joins TRBV7-5 and TRBJ2-7; the table's D gene call, TRBD1, was not cross checked with the DNA. TRBV7-5 is a pseudogene segment. This CDR3 has 14 amino acids. The CDR3 protein is CARSPRTGNYEQYF. In nucleotides, the CDR3 is TGTGCCAGAAGCCCAAGGACAGGGAACTACGAGCAGTACTTC.

CDR3 sequence reads: CASSLSRSNTEAFF. CDR3 sequence (DNA): TGTGCCAGCAGCTTATCTAGATCGAACACTGAAGCTTTCTTT. The rearrangement uses TRBV7-2 and TRBJ1-1; D is unclear. V lost 2 bases, J lost 1 base, and 8 bases lay in between. The length of the CDR3 is 14 residues. Looked up from germline, CDR1 is SGHTA and CDR2 is FQGNSA.

CDR3 residues: CASSLFEAGKGTEAFF. The CDR3, as DNA: TGTGCCAGCAGTTTATTCGAGGCAGGGAAGGGCACTGAAGCTTTCTTT. The chain recombines TRBV27 with TRBJ1-1; possibly TRBD1 for D (5 bases). The CDR3 has 16 residues. V was pared by 1 base and J by 4 bases, with 16 bases between. CDR1 and CDR2 from the germline V gene are MNHEY and SMNVEV (reference sequence).

J is TRBJ1-5 and V is TRBV19; D may be TRBD1 (5 bases). The CDR3 extends over 13 amino acids. The germline V gene encodes CDR1 LNHDA and CDR2 SQIVND (reference sequence). The V end lost 4 bases, the J end lost 4 bases, and 8 bases lay between the germline ends. The CDR3 spells CASSRDRNQPQHF. The DNA of the CDR3 is TGTGCCAGTAGTAGAGACAGAAATCAGCCCCAGCATTTT.

The chain links TRBV7-3 to TRBJ2-3; 7 positions agree with TRBD1. Per the germline V gene, CDR1 is SGHTA and CDR2 is FQGTGA. V trimming: 5 bases; J trimming: 2 bases; junction bases outside the gene matches: 4. CDR3 length equals 14 residues. The CDR3 DNA reads as TGTGCCAGCAGCCTAGGGGGCTTCACAGATACGCAGTATTTT. Translated: CASSLGGFTDTQYF.

V is TRBV5-4 and J is TRBJ2-7; TRBD1 agrees at 9 bases. The CDR3 is 15 amino acids. With 4 bases clipped from V and 2 bases from J, the junction kept 7 bases outside the gene matches. From germline, CDR1 is SGHNT and CDR2 YYREEE (reference sequence). CDR3 region: CASSPGTGKTYEQYF. For the CDR3, the DNA is TGTGCCAGCAGCCCAGGGACAGGGAAAACCTACGAGCAGTACTTC.

V gene TRBV21-1 combines with J gene TRBJ2-3; TRBD2, the table's D call, lacks a check against the DNA. TRBV21-1 is classified as a pseudogene. This CDR3 spans 11 amino acids. The CDR3 spells CASPCTDTQYF. The DNA for the CDR3 is TGTGCCAGTCCCTGCACAGATACGCAGTATTTT.

This clone was detected only a few times. V gene TRBV6-4 combines with J gene TRBJ2-5; 9 bases agree with TRBD2. Germline CDR1 reads MRHNA; CDR2 reads SNTAGT. The CDR3 is made up of 11 amino acids. V shed 4 bases, J shed 14 bases, and the junction held 5 bases outside the gene matches. CDR3 bases: TGTGCCAGCAGTGGAGGGACTAGCTTATACTTC. Translation gives CASSGGTSLYF.

V usage is TRBV7-3 and J usage is TRBJ1-1; D not certain. The CDR3 length is 14 residues. Trimming took off 3 bases at V and 1 base at J, with 9 bases between the two ends. CDR1 and CDR2 (germline): SGHTA, FQGTGA. The CDR3 sequence: CASSFEGSNTEAFF. In DNA form, the CDR3 reads TGTGCCAGCAGCTTCGAGGGATCGAACACTGAAGCTTTCTTT.

J is TRBJ2-2 and V is TRBV15; D is uncertain. Germline V gives CDR1 LNHNV, CDR2 YYDKDF (reference sequence). The CDR3 spans 13 residues. V lost 3 bases and J lost 1, with 3 bases in between. CDR3: CATSSRNTGELFF. CDR3 coding DNA: TGTGCCACCAGCAGCCGGAACACCGGGGAGCTGTTTTTT.